This entry lists 27 T cell receptor beta chains sequenced from one sample in a study of T-cell memory formation after mild COVID-19. Each CDR3 protein gets one entry after TCRdb re-called the 5' RACE reads with MiXCR. The sample lists about 160,000 distinct CDR3 sequences, around 30% occurring once. Input material: PBMCs or a T cell subset sorted from them (not recorded which). These receptors were taken from an adult woman who had mild COVID-19 (a few samples of this study predate the infection). Cell type and time point are not known.

The chain combines TRBV20-1 with TRBJ1-2; D gene uncertain. The V gene lost 6 bases and the J gene lost 8 bases, with 19 bases spanning the gap. The CDR3 is 13 amino acids. The germline gives CDR1 DFQATT, CDR2 SNEGSKA (reference sequence). CDR3 residues: CSAKDRQRSGYTF. The CDR3 DNA is TGCAGTGCCAAGGACCGCCAGCGTTCGGGCTACACCTTC.

The V call is TRBV5-1, the J call TRBJ2-5, with unresolved D. Germline CDR1 reads SGHRS; CDR2 reads YFSETQ. Trimming stripped 4 bases from V and 4 bases from J, with 14 bases between. The length of the CDR3 is 14 residues. The CDR3, as DNA: TGCGCCAGCAGCCCTGTCGGCAGCCCAGAGACCCAGTACTTC. Translation: CASSPVGSPETQYF.

The rearrangement uses TRBV4-1 and TRBJ2-3, with a tentative D call TRBD1 (6 bases). This CDR3 comprises 15 residues. Between the trimmed V and J ends, which lost 0 bases and 2 bases, there was a span of 9 bases. CDR1 MGHRA and CDR2 YSYEKL come from the germline V gene. The CDR3 is CASSQDRTDTDTQYF. CDR3 sequence (DNA): TGCGCCAGCAGCCAAGATCGGACAGACACAGATACGCAGTATTTT.

This clonotype occurred a few times. This chain uses TRBV19 with TRBJ2-7, with D possibly being TRBD1 (5 bases). This CDR3 has 14 amino acids. Germline V CDR1 and CDR2: LNHDA, SQIVND (reference sequence). V was clipped by 3 bases and J by 3 bases, with 12 bases between them. This chain's CDR3 is CASSIAGQNYEQYF. The CDR3, as DNA: TGTGCCAGTAGTATCGCCGGACAAAACTACGAGCAGTACTTC.

The chain has TRBV24-1 and TRBJ2-7, with a tentative D call TRBD1 (5 bases). V lost 4 bases and J lost 7, with 7 bases in between. Germline V gene data show CDR1 as KGHDR and CDR2 as SFDVKD. This CDR3 is built from 11 residues. The CDR3 DNA sequence: TGTGCCACCAGTGACGGACAAGAGCAGTACTTC. This codes for CATSDGQEQYF.

The V and J genes are TRBV3-1 and TRBJ1-1; D not resolved. The V gene's germline CDR1 is LGHDT and CDR2 YNNKEL (reference sequence). V lost 1 base, J lost 3 bases, and 9 bases lay in between. The CDR3 extends over 14 amino acids. CDR3 protein: CASSQGAGYTEAFF. Written as DNA, the CDR3 is TGTGCCAGCAGCCAAGGAGCGGGGTACACTGAAGCTTTCTTT.

J is TRBJ2-1 and V is TRBV3-1, with D tentatively TRBD1 or TRBD2 (5 bases each). CDR1 and CDR2 (germline): LGHDT, YNNKEL (reference sequence). V was shortened by 8 bases and J by 7 bases, with 15 bases between the two germline ends. This CDR3 contains 13 residues. CDR3 DNA: TGTGCCAGCCTGGGGACCTCCCAGAATGAGCAGTTCTTC. Protein: CASLGTSQNEQFF.

The chain links TRBV5-1 to TRBJ2-4; TRBD1 might be the D (6 bases). Between the trimmed V and J ends, which lost 2 bases and 0 bases, there was a span of 30 bases. This CDR3 comprises 22 residues. Per the germline V gene, CDR1 is SGHRS and CDR2 is YFSETQ. DNA for the CDR3: TGCGCCAGCAGCTTTCGGGCAGGGGTAATCGAAGGAAAGGACCTAGCCAAAAACATTCAGTACTTC. It specifies CASSFRAGVIEGKDLAKNIQYF.

There are a few counts of this clonotype. This rearrangement joins TRBV5-1 to TRBJ2-1; D might be TRBD2 (6 bases). V lost 5 bases to trimming and J lost 10 bases, with 22 bases between them. The CDR3 runs to 15 residues. Germline lookup yields CDR1 SGHRS and CDR2 YFSETQ. The CDR3 DNA follows: TGCGCCAGCAGACCTCCGGGACTCTTCTCCCTGGAGCAGTTCTTC. Its protein product is CASRPPGLFSLEQFF.

This chain links TRBV12-3 or TRBV12-4 with TRBJ2-1; D may match TRBD1 or TRBD2 (5 bases each). CDR3 length: 12 amino acids. The CDR3 protein is CAVGGSYNEQFF. The CDR3 coding sequence is TGTGCAGTTGGGGGATCTTACAATGAGCAGTTCTTC.

The gene calls are TRBV6-4 and TRBJ2-1, with 10 bases matching TRBD2. This CDR3 region has 13 residues. Germline lookup yields CDR1 MRHNA and CDR2 SNTAGT. With V trimmed by 5 bases and J by 10 bases, 5 bases remained unmatched. The CDR3 is CASSQLAGREQFF. The DNA for the CDR3 is TGTGCCAGCAGTCAACTAGCGGGACGAGAGCAGTTCTTC.

This clonotype was counted only a few times. The chain has TRBV6-2 or TRBV6-3 and TRBJ1-5; TRBD1 matches 7 bases. Germline V gene lookup returns CDR1 MNHEY and CDR2 SVGEGT. Losses at the gene ends were 6 bases for V and 5 bases for J; bases not matched to a gene: 7. The CDR3 is made up of 14 amino acids. The CDR3 here is CASRAGQEYQPQHF. The DNA of the CDR3 is TGTGCCAGCAGGGCAGGACAGGAATATCAGCCCCAGCATTTT.

V usage is TRBV5-1 and J usage is TRBJ1-6; D unclear. Trimming removed 4 bases from V and 8 bases from J, with 19 bases in between. The CDR3 is made up of 16 amino acids. The germline CDR1 and CDR2 sequences are SGHRS and YFSETQ. CDR3 DNA: TGCGCCAGCAGCCTCCCCTCGGGAGCCGTTGATTCACCCCTCCACTTT. This gives the protein CASSLPSGAVDSPLHF. Full variable domain (rest looked up from reference TRBV5-1 and TRBJ1-6): KAGVTQTPRYLIKTRGQQVTLSCSPISGHRSVSWYQQTPGQGLQFLFEYFSETQRNKGNFPGRFSGRQFSNSRSEMNVSTLELGDSALYLCASSLPSGAVDSPLHFGNGTRLTVT.

V usage is TRBV4-1 and J usage is TRBJ2-2, with 11 bases lining up with TRBD1. The CDR3 consists of 15 residues. Germline loops: CDR1 MGHRA, CDR2 YSYEKL. V dropped 7 bases and J dropped 7; count of bases not matched to a gene: 8. For the CDR3, the DNA is TGCGCCAGCAACCGGGACAGGGGGATTGTCGGGGAGCTGTTTTTT. Amino acids: CASNRDRGIVGELFF.

The sample holds a few counts of this clonotype. The genes are TRBV7-8 and TRBJ2-1; perhaps TRBD2 as D (5 bases). Between the trimmed V and J ends, which lost 5 bases and 12 bases, there was a span of 14 bases. CDR1 SGHVS and CDR2 FQNEAQ come from the germline V gene. This CDR3 has 12 amino acids. The CDR3 protein is CASSPVAGMQFF. The CDR3 region has the DNA TGTGCCAGCAGCCCCGTCGCGGGCATGCAGTTCTTC.

The V call is TRBV6-6, the J call TRBJ1-3; 8 nucleotides line up with TRBD1. Unmatched junction bases numbered 4, after V lost 6 bases and J lost 0 bases. The V gene's germline CDR1 is MNHNY and CDR2 SVGAGI (reference sequence). This CDR3 contains 15 residues. The chain's CDR3 is CASRSGTGSGNTIYF. As DNA, the CDR3 is TGTGCCAGCAGGTCCGGGACAGGCTCTGGAAACACCATATATTTT.

This clonotype has only a few counts. For the CDR3, the DNA is TGCGCCAGCAGCTTGTGGGTAGGATCGGAAGAGACCCAGTACTTC. Its protein product is CASSLWVGSEETQYF. This rearrangement joins TRBV5-1 to TRBJ2-5; D call uncertain. CDR3 length: 15 amino acids. Trimming took 1 base from V and 3 from J, leaving 13 bases between them. Germline V gives CDR1 SGHRS, CDR2 YFSETQ.

The CDR3 nucleotides read TGTGCCATCAGTGAACCGGGACATGGTAATGAAAAACTGTTTTTT. The encoded protein is CAISEPGHGNEKLFF. The V gene is TRBV10-3, the J gene TRBJ1-4; possibly TRBD1 for D (6 bases). The CDR3 is 15 residues long. The germline gives CDR1 ENHRY, CDR2 SYGVKD. Trimming pared 3 bases from V and 4 bases from J, leaving 12 bases between.

This clonotype was seen more than once but under ten times. This rearrangement joins TRBV9 to TRBJ1-4, with unresolved D. Trimming left V 0 bases short and J 7 bases short, with 4 bases between. Germline V gene sequence: CDR1 SGDLS, CDR2 YYNGEE. The length of the CDR3 is 12 residues. The CDR3 DNA sequence: TGTGCCAGCAGCGTAGCTGGTGAAAAACTGTTTTTT. Amino acids: CASSVAGEKLFF.

This clonotype was picked up a small number of times. This chain joins TRBV12-3 or TRBV12-4 and TRBJ2-3; D remains ambiguous. Trimming stripped 2 bases from V and 4 bases from J, with 4 bases between. The CDR3 runs to 12 residues. CDR3 DNA sequence: TGTGCCAGCAGTTTACGAGCAGATACGCAGTATTTT. Translated: CASSLRADTQYF.

As DNA, the CDR3 is TGCAGTGCCCCCGGGGCGAGGGGAAGCGCCAAAAACATTCAGTACTTC. Protein: CSAPGARGSAKNIQYF. The chain carries TRBV20-1 and TRBJ2-4, with D perhaps being TRBD1 or TRBD2 (5 bases each). Germline loops: CDR1 DFQATT, CDR2 SNEGSKA (reference sequence). The ends were cut back, 6 bases at V and 1 base at J, with 19 bases in the middle. CDR3 size: 16 residues.

The chain uses TRBV7-2 and TRBJ2-1, with 14 bases aligning to TRBD2. This CDR3 has 16 amino acids. Germline assignment: CDR1 SGHTA and CDR2 FQGNSA. Trimming at V came to 2 bases and at J to 8 bases, leaving 5 bases not matched to a gene. CDR3 protein: CASSLKRLAGGDEQFF. The CDR3 region has the DNA TGTGCCAGCAGCTTAAAGCGACTAGCGGGAGGGGATGAGCAGTTCTTC. The full variable domain, with the rest looked up from reference TRBV7-2 and TRBJ2-1, is GAGVSQSPSNKVTEKGKDVELRCDPISGHTALYWYRQSLGQGLEFLIYFQGNSAPDKSGLPSDRFSAERTGGSVSTLTIQRTQQEDSAVYLCASSLKRLAGGDEQFFGPGTRLTVL.

The table lists this clonotype with a few counts. This chain connects TRBV4-1 to TRBJ2-5; D is ambiguous. The CDR3 runs 15 residues. The V gene's germline CDR1 is MGHRA and CDR2 YSYEKL. The germline V and J ends were trimmed by 0 bases and 0 bases, with 8 bases remaining between them. CDR3 nucleotides: TGCGCCAGCAGCCAAGATCGTGGTAACCAAGAGACCCAGTACTTC. Amino acid sequence: CASSQDRGNQETQYF.

This clonotype was counted a few times. This chain links TRBV7-8 with TRBJ1-2; no firm D call. Germline lookup yields CDR1 SGHVS and CDR2 FQNEAQ. The germline V and J ends were trimmed by 2 bases and 8 bases, with 12 bases remaining between them. CDR3 length: 13 residues. As DNA, the CDR3 is TGTGCCAGCAGCTTAAAAGGGCGCGACGGCTACACCTTC. This translates into CASSLKGRDGYTF. Full variable domain (missing parts from reference TRBV7-8 and TRBJ1-2): GAGVSQSPRYKVAKRGQDVALRCDPISGHVSLFWYQQALGQGPEFLTYFQNEAQLDKSGLPSDRFFAERPEGSVSTLKIQRTQQEDSAVYLCASSLKGRDGYTFGSGTRLTVV.

This clonotype was detected only a few times. This chain connects TRBV23-1 to TRBJ2-1; D remains unclear. TRBV23-1 is marked as an open reading frame, function uncertain. Trimming removed 2 bases at V and 5 bases at J, with 1 base between. The CDR3 runs to 11 residues. The CDR3 nucleotides are TGCGCCAGCAGTCAACACAATGAGCAGTTCTTC. Its translation: CASSQHNEQFF.

The genes are TRBV12-3 or TRBV12-4 and TRBJ2-3; TRBD2 matches 11 bases. CDR3 size: 16 residues. J was trimmed by 3 bases and V by 3 bases; bases with no gene match: 5. CDR3 sequence: CASSFASGRLTDTQYF. For the CDR3, the DNA is TGTGCCAGCAGTTTCGCTAGCGGGAGGTTAACAGATACGCAGTATTTT.

By share of the sample, this clonotype is large. The DNA for the CDR3 is TGTGCCAGCAGCCTCACAGGGCTAAGGGATGGCTACACCTTC. Its protein product is CASSLTGLRDGYTF. The rearrangement joins TRBV7-9 to TRBJ1-2; tentative D call: TRBD1 (6 bases). The ends were cut back, 5 bases at V and 6 bases at J, with 16 bases in the middle. Germline values: CDR1 SEHNR, CDR2 FQNEAQ (reference sequence). The CDR3 runs 14 residues.